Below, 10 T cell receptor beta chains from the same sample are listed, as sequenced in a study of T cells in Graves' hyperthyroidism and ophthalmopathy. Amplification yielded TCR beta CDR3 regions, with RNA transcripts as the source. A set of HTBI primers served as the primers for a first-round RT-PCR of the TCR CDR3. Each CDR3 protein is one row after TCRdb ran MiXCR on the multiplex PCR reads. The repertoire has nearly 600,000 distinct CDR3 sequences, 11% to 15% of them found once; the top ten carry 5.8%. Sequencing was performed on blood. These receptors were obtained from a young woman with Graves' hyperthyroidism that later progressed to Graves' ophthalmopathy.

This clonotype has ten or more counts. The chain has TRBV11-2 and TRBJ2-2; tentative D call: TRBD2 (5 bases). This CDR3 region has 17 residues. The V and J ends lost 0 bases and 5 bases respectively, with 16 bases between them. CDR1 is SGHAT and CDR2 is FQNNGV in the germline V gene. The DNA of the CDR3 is TGTGCCAGCAGCTTAGATCTGGTAGAAGGGAGAACCGGGGAGCTGTTTTTT. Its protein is CASSLDLVEGRTGELFF.

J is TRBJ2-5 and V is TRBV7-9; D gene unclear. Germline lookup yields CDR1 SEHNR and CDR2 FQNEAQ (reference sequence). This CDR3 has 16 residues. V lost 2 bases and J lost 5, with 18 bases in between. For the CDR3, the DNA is TGTGCCAGCAGCTTATACAGACAAAGGGCCGACGAGACCCAGTACTTC. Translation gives CASSLYRQRADETQYF.

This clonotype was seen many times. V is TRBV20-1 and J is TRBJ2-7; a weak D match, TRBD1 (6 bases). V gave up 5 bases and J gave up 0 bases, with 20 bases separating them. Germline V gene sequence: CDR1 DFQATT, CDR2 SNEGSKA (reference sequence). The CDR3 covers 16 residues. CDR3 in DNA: TGCAGTGCTGGTTCTTCGGACAGTTCAAGCTCCTACGAGCAGTACTTC. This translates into CSAGSSDSSSSYEQYF.

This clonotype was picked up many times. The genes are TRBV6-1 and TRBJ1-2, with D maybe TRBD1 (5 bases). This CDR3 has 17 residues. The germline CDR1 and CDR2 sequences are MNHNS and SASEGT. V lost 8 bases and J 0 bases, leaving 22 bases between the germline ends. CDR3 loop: CASPNREGQKANYGYTF. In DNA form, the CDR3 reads TGTGCCAGCCCCAACCGAGAGGGGCAGAAGGCTAACTATGGCTACACCTTC.

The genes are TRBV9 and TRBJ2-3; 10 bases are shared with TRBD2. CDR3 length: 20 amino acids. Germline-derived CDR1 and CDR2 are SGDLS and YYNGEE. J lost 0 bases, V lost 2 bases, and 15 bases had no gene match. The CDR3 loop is CASSVSPSLAGEGSTDTQYF. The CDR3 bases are TGTGCCAGCAGCGTTTCCCCAAGCCTAGCGGGAGAGGGAAGCACAGATACGCAGTATTTT.

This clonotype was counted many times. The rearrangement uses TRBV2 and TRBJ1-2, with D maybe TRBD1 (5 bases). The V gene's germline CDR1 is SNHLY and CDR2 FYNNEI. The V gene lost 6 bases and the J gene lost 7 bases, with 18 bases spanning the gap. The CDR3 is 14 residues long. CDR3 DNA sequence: TGTGCCAGCAGACCTGACAGAGGGAGGTCTGGCTACACCTTC. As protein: CASRPDRGRSGYTF.

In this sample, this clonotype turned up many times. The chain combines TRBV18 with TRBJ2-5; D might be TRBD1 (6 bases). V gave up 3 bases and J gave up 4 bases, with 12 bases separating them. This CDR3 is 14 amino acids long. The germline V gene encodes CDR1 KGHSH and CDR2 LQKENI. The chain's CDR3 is CASSPQGGSETQYF. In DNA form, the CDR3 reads TGTGCCAGCTCACCCCAAGGGGGATCAGAGACCCAGTACTTC.

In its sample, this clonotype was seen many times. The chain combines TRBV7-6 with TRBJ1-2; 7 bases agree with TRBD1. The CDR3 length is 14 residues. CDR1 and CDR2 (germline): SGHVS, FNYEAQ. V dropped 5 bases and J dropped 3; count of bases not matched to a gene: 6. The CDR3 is CASSPGDSYYGYTF. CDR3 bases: TGTGCCAGCAGCCCAGGGGACAGTTACTATGGCTACACCTTC.

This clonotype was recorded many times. The CDR3 region is CASSISDSRNQPQHF. The CDR3 DNA sequence: TGTGCCAGTAGTATTTCAGACAGCAGAAATCAGCCCCAGCATTTT. V and J are TRBV19 and TRBJ1-5, with D maybe TRBD1 (5 bases). Germline loops: CDR1 LNHDA, CDR2 SQIVND (reference sequence). Trimming took 3 bases from V and 4 from J, leaving 13 bases between them. The CDR3 consists of 15 residues.

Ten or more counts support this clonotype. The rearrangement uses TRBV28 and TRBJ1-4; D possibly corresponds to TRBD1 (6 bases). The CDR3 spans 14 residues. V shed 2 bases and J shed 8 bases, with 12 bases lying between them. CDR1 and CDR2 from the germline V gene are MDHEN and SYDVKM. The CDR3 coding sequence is TGTGCCAGCAGTTTACACGTAGGGGGAGAAAAACTGTTTTTT. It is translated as CASSLHVGGEKLFF.